A selection of T cell receptor beta chains follows, all from one sample in a study of blood T cell repertoires in COVID-19. Using immunoSEQ multiplex PCR, the repertoire was profiled, and TCRdb retains in-frame clones only, with some absent. The sample contains 150,000 to 160,000 clones, around 85% of which appear only once. The sequencing sample was made of peripheral blood. Receptors were obtained from a man aged 60 to 75 with COVID-19, enrolled during active disease. CDR3s include the opening cysteine and the closing phenylalanine or tryptophan. D genes are given only for firm matches. Where a row states a size, it is once, few, many or the class of an expanded clone; other rows omit it.

size	V	J	D	DNA	CDR3
.	TRBV7-7	TRBJ2-1	.	TGTGCTAGCAGCTTAACCCCGGTGACTAGGAATGAGCAGTTCTTC	CASSLTPVTRNEQFF
.	TRBV6-5	TRBJ2-7	.	TGTGCCAGCAGTTACTCCTCTGGGGCAACCTACGAGCAGTACTTC	CASSYSSGATYEQYF
.	TRBV4-2	TRBJ2-3	TRBD2	TGTGCCAGCAGGGGAGGGGAATCTACAGATACGCAGTATTTT	CASRGGESTDTQYF
.	TRBV5-1	TRBJ1-1	TRBD1	TGCGCCAGCAGCTTGCGACAGGGTATCAAGGGCACTGAAGCTTTCTTT	CASSLRQGIKGTEAFF
.	TRBV12-3/TRBV12-4	TRBJ2-1	.	TGTGCCAGCAGGAGGGAGTCCTACAATGAGCAGTTCTTC	CASRRESYNEQFF
.	TRBV10-3	TRBJ1-1	.	TGTGCCATCAGTGAGTCAGGGGTGAGTACGACTGAAGCTTTCTTT	CAISESGVSTTEAFF
.	TRBV19	TRBJ1-6	TRBD1	TGTGCCAGTAGTACTAACCGACAGGGAGGTTCACCCCTCCACTTT	CASSTNRQGGSPLHF
.	TRBV25-1	TRBJ1-5	.	TGTGCCAGCAGTTTTGGAGGCCAGCCCCAGCATTTT	CASSFGGQPQHF
once	TRBV2	TRBJ2-4	.	TGTGCCAGCAGTGGGCAGGGTAGCTCCAAAAAGGCCATTCAGTACTTC	CASSGQGSSKKAIQYF
.	TRBV21-1	TRBJ2-7	.	TGTGCCAGCAGAAATGGAGGACAGGGCTCCTACGAGCAGTACTTC	CASRNGGQGSYEQYF
.	TRBV7-9	TRBJ1-2	TRBD1	TGTGCCAGCAGGGTAGGGACAGACTCCTACTATGGCTACACCTTC	CASRVGTDSYYGYTF
.	TRBV6-1	TRBJ2-5	TRBD1	TGTGCCAGCAGTGACACAGGGGGTTCTTGGGAGACCCAGTACTTC	CASSDTGGSWETQYF
.	TRBV7-9	TRBJ1-6	TRBD1	TGTGCCAGCAGCACCCTCGCCGGGACAGGCAATTCACCCCTCCACTTT	CASSTLAGTGNSPLHF
.	TRBV5-6	TRBJ1-4	.	TGTGCCAGCAGCTTGGCCGGGGTGGGTGTGGAAAAACTGTTTTTT	CASSLAGVGVEKLFF
.	TRBV9	TRBJ1-1	.	TGTGCCAGCAGCGTAGAACCAGCGCAGAACACTGAAGCTTTCTTT	CASSVEPAQNTEAFF
.	TRBV11-2	TRBJ1-2	.	TGTGCCAGCAGCTTAGCAGGGGACCACGGCTACACCTTC	CASSLAGDHGYTF
.	TRBV23-1	TRBJ2-7	TRBD1	TGCGCCAGCAGTATTCCCGGGACAGGGACAGACTACGAGCAGTACTTC	CASSIPGTGTDYEQYF
.	TRBV29-1	TRBJ1-2	.	TGCAGCGTTGAAGATCGCGGCAGGGAAGGCTATGGCTACACCTTC	CSVEDRGREGYGYTF
.	TRBV24-1	TRBJ1-5	TRBD1	TGTGCCACCAGTGATTTTATGGGTTCGGAGGGGGCGACGACGGATCAGCCCCAGCATTTT	CATSDFMGSEGATTDQPQHF
.	TRBV6-5	TRBJ1-2	.	TGTGCCAGCAGTTACATATCTAACTATGGCTACACCTTC	CASSYISNYGYTF
.	TRBV19	TRBJ1-3	TRBD1	TGTGCCACCCGGGACAGGGCTGGAAACACCATATATTTT	CATRDRAGNTIYF
once	TRBV7-2	TRBJ2-3	.	TGTGCCAGCAGCGACAAGGGAGTGGGGGCGAGCACAGATACGCAGTATTTT	CASSDKGVGASTDTQYF
.	TRBV2	TRBJ1-3	TRBD1	TGTGCCAGCAGTGCTACAGGGGGCTCTGGAAACACCATATATTTT	CASSATGGSGNTIYF